One and the same sample provided the 9 T cell receptor beta chains below, sequenced in a study of T cells in Graves' hyperthyroidism and ophthalmopathy. RNA transcripts gave rise to amplified TCR beta CDR3 regions. In the first-round RT-PCR of the TCR CDR3, the HTBI primer set was used. In TCRdb, the multiplex PCR reads were re-called with MiXCR into one record per CDR3 protein. The data show hundreds of thousands of distinct CDR3 sequences, roughly 13% seen once. The sample taken for sequencing was blood. All receptors come from a woman aged 40 to 49 with Graves' ophthalmopathy.

This clonotype came up many times. The V call is TRBV7-9, the J call TRBJ2-1; a possible D gene is TRBD1 (6 bases). The length of the CDR3 is 15 residues. Germline values: CDR1 SEHNR, CDR2 FQNEAQ (reference sequence). Trimming took off 4 bases at V and 8 bases at J, with 18 bases between the two ends. CDR3 coding DNA: TGTGCCAGCAGCTCTATTGACCGAACAGGGCATGAGCAGTTCTTC. It translates to CASSSIDRTGHEQFF.

CDR3 nucleotide sequence: TGCGCCAGCAGTCCTTTAGGCGGTTACACTGAAGCTTTCTTT. Translated, it gives CASSPLGGYTEAFF. The rearrangement joins TRBV4-1 to TRBJ1-1; D is undetermined. Trimming took off 6 bases at V and 3 bases at J, with 14 bases between the two ends. The CDR3 spans 14 residues. Germline CDR1 MGHRA, CDR2 YSYEKL.

This clonotype was seen repeatedly, ten times or more. The CDR3 sequence is CASSYQRELGETQYF. The CDR3 DNA sequence: TGTGCCAGCAGTTATCAGCGGGAATTAGGAGAGACCCAGTACTTC. The chain carries TRBV27 and TRBJ2-5, with 7 bases that match TRBD2. The CDR3 is 15 residues long. V trimming: 4 bases; J trimming: 4 bases; junction bases outside the gene matches: 9. Germline CDR1 and CDR2: MNHEY and SMNVEV (reference sequence).

This clonotype has ten or more counts. This chain connects TRBV28 to TRBJ2-5; 8 positions match TRBD1. Per the germline V gene, CDR1 is MDHEN and CDR2 is SYDVKM. The CDR3 totals 16 residues. J gave up 1 base and V 4 bases, and 8 bases lay outside the gene matches. Here the CDR3 reads CASSSTGGGPQETQYF. CDR3 sequence (DNA): TGTGCCAGCAGTTCAACAGGGGGAGGCCCCCAAGAGACCCAGTACTTC. The full variable domain, its missing parts supplied by reference TRBV28 and TRBJ2-5, is DVKVTQSSRYLVKRTGEKVFLECVQDMDHENMFWYRQDPGLGLRLIYFSYDVKMKEKGDIPEGYSVSREKKERFSLILESASTNQTSMYLCASSSTGGGPQETQYFGPGTRLLVL.

This clonotype has ten or more counts. The chain carries TRBV7-2 and TRBJ2-1; 15 bases are a match to TRBD2. CDR3 size: 18 residues. Germline-derived CDR1 and CDR2 are SGHTA and FQGNSA. Trimming at V came to 5 bases and at J to 10 bases, leaving 15 bases not matched to a gene. The CDR3 region is CASSLRSRGLAGGREQFF. The CDR3 nucleotides are TGTGCCAGCAGCCTCAGAAGTCGCGGACTAGCGGGGGGGCGCGAGCAGTTCTTC.

V usage is TRBV20-1 and J usage is TRBJ1-2, with D unclear. Germline V gene sequence: CDR1 DFQATT, CDR2 SNEGSKA (reference sequence). The CDR3 extends over 11 amino acids. V lost 6 bases and J lost 3, with 8 bases in between. The CDR3 DNA reads as TGCAGTGCCCGAGACTACTATGGCTACACCTTC. Residues: CSARDYYGYTF.

This sequence joins TRBV19 and TRBJ1-3, with D unclear. V was pared by 7 bases and J by 4 bases, with 20 bases between. CDR3 length: 16 residues. Germline V gene sequence: CDR1 LNHDA, CDR2 SQIVND (reference sequence). As DNA, the CDR3 is TGTGCCAGTACCCCAAGGAGCCGATTGTCCGGAAACACCATATATTTT. Translated, it gives CASTPRSRLSGNTIYF.

The sample holds many counts of this clonotype. J is TRBJ1-1 and V is TRBV20-1; a weak D match, TRBD1 (6 bases). V lost 6 bases and J 1 base, leaving 15 bases between the germline ends. The CDR3 runs to 14 residues. CDR1 is DFQATT, CDR2 SNEGSKA, per germline (reference sequence). CDR3 DNA: TGCAGTGCGCCATGGGGGGGCAGGAACACTGAAGCTTTCTTT. Translated: CSAPWGGRNTEAFF.

This clonotype was picked up many times. The rearrangement joins TRBV2 to TRBJ1-3; D is unclear. From germline, CDR1 is SNHLY and CDR2 FYNNEI. V was clipped by 0 bases and J by 0 bases, with 12 bases between them. This CDR3 is 17 amino acids long. The DNA of the CDR3 is TGTGCCAGCAGTGAAGCGAGACTCCTCAGCTCTGGAAACACCATATATTTT. As protein: CASSEARLLSSGNTIYF. Together with reference TRBV2 and TRBJ1-3, the CDR3 gives the full variable domain: EPEVTQTPSHQVTQMGQEVILRCVPISNHLYFYWYRQILGQKVEFLVSFYNNEISEKSEIFDDQFSVERPDGSNFTLKIRSTKLEDSAMYFCASSEARLLSSGNTIYFGEGSWLTVV.